The 24 T cell receptor beta chains below were found in one sample sequenced in a study of OX40 agonist ivuxolimab in advanced cancers. The data were produced by immunoSEQ multiplex PCR, yet TCRdb's version contains in-frame clones alone and is incomplete. The table has 75,000 to 100,000 clones, roughly nine tenths seen once. Specimen: CD4+ or CD8+ T cells sorted from blood, collected in a trial of the OX40 agonist ivuxolimab. These receptors originate from an adult with an advanced solid tumor such as melanoma, head and neck, liver or kidney cancer.

A single count supports this clone. V is TRBV28 and J is TRBJ2-5; D remains ambiguous. The J call may be mistaken, given a closer DNA end match to TRBJ2-7. From germline, CDR1 is MDHEN and CDR2 SYDVKM. This CDR3 contains 14 residues. The CDR3 DNA reads as TGTGCCAGCAAGGGAAGTCCTCCCTACTACGAGCAGTACTTC. Protein: CASKGSPPYYEQYF.

This clone was counted once. CDR3 protein: CASSSTWTGHYEQYF. The CDR3 nucleotides are TGTGCCAGCAGTTCCACGTGGACAGGTCACTACGAGCAGTACTTC. The V and J genes are TRBV27 and TRBJ2-7, with 7 bases that match TRBD1. V was clipped by 4 bases and J by 3 bases; unmatched bases: 9. This CDR3 region has 15 residues. Per germline, CDR1 MNHEY and CDR2 SMNVEV (reference sequence).

The chain recombines TRBV6-6 with TRBJ2-7; D perhaps matches TRBD2 (6 bases). The V end was cut by 6 bases, the J end by 2 bases, with 17 bases between. The CDR3 covers 15 residues. The germline V gene has CDR1 MNHNY and CDR2 SVGAGI (reference sequence). CDR3 loop: CASSTFRGNPYEQYF. Here the CDR3 DNA reads TGTGCCAGCAGCACCTTTCGGGGGAACCCCTACGAGCAGTACTTC.

This clone was found once. The chain recombines TRBV7-6 with TRBJ2-5; D is perhaps TRBD1 or TRBD2 (5 bases each). Germline lookup yields CDR1 SGHVS and CDR2 FNYEAQ. CDR3 length: 14 residues. V lost 0 bases to trimming and J lost 2 bases, with 7 bases between them. The chain's CDR3 is CASSLAGRQETQYF. For the CDR3, the DNA is TGTGCCAGCAGCTTAGCGGGACGACAAGAGACCCAGTACTTC.

The J gene is TRBJ2-3, the V gene TRBV28; TRBD1 aligns across 7 bases. There are 15 residues in the CDR3. J gave up 1 base and V 4 bases, and 5 bases lay outside the gene matches. In germline, CDR1 is MDHEN, CDR2 SYDVKM. The CDR3 sequence: CASSSTGVGTDTQYF. The CDR3 DNA is TGTGCCAGCAGTTCCACAGGGGTGGGCACAGATACGCAGTATTTT.

The gene calls are TRBV29-1 and TRBJ1-1; D not certain. Trimming shortened V by 5 bases and J by 0 bases, and 13 bases separated the two germline ends. The CDR3 consists of 14 residues. Germline CDR1 SQVTM, CDR2 ANQGSEA. This CDR3 is CSVRASNMNTEAFF. CDR3 in DNA: TGCAGCGTTCGAGCCAGTAACATGAACACTGAAGCTTTCTTT.

This chain links TRBV10-3 with TRBJ1-1, with D perhaps matching TRBD1 (6 bases). The germline V and J ends were trimmed by 4 bases and 3 bases, with 6 bases remaining between them. CDR3 length: 12 amino acids. CDR1 and CDR2 (germline): ENHRY, SYGVKD. CDR3 coding DNA: TGTGCCATCAGTGGACAGGACACTGAAGCTTTCTTT. Translation gives CAISGQDTEAFF.

This sequence joins TRBV27 and TRBJ2-1, with D possibly TRBD2 on 6 matching bases. This CDR3 is built from 12 residues. V was cut by 6 bases and J by 8 bases, with 11 bases left in between. Germline-derived CDR1 and CDR2 are MNHEY and SMNVEV (reference sequence). CDR3 residues: CASRGTRYEQFF. CDR3 nucleotide sequence: TGTGCCAGCAGAGGGACTCGATATGAGCAGTTCTTC.

The chain recombines TRBV4-2 with TRBJ2-2; D unclear. This CDR3 has 15 residues. Germline V CDR1 and CDR2: LGHNA, YNFKEQ. Trimming stripped 4 bases from V and 4 bases from J, with 13 bases between. The DNA of the CDR3 is TGTGCCAGCAGCCGGGTCGAATCGGCCACCGGGGAGCTGTTTTTT. It translates to CASSRVESATGELFF.

The V call is TRBV7-6, the J call TRBJ2-3; 12 bases fit TRBD2. The germline V gene encodes CDR1 SGHVS and CDR2 FNYEAQ. J lost 13 bases, V lost 1 base, and 9 bases had no gene match. This CDR3 has 15 residues. CDR3 nucleotides: TGTGCCAGCAGCTTAGATCAGACTAGCGGGAGCCGAAAGTATTTT. Its translation: CASSLDQTSGSRKYF.

This clone was detected once. Its ends do not fully match the called genes, so a read error is possible. This chain joins TRBV28 and TRBJ1-3; the D gene is possibly TRBD1 (6 bases). The CDR3 runs 17 residues. Germline V gene sequence: CDR1 MDHEN, CDR2 SYDVKM. CDR3 loop: CATSLEGTPLSGNTIYF. The CDR3 DNA sequence: TGTGCCACCAGTTTAGAGGGGACACCTCTCTCTGGAAACACCATATATTTT.

The chain has TRBV18 and TRBJ2-6; 7 bases are a match to TRBD1. The V and J ends lost 3 bases and 4 bases, in that order; junction bases with no gene match: 6. The CDR3 consists of 16 residues. Per germline, CDR1 KGHSH and CDR2 LQKENI. CDR3 sequence (DNA): TGTGCCAGCTCACCTCAAACAGGGGTCGGGGCCAACGTCCTGACTTTC. This translates into CASSPQTGVGANVLTF.

The chain couples TRBV5-1 to TRBJ2-1; 13 bases map to TRBD2. This CDR3 is 15 amino acids long. Trimming took 4 bases from V and 10 from J; bases not matched to a gene: 8. Germline values: CDR1 SGHRS, CDR2 YFSETQ. The CDR3 nucleotides are TGCGCCAGCAGCCTGGATGGGACTAGCGGGACCGAGCAGTTCTTC. Residues: CASSLDGTSGTEQFF. Full variable domain (rest looked up from reference TRBV5-1 and TRBJ2-1): KAGVTQTPRYLIKTRGQQVTLSCSPISGHRSVSWYQQTPGQGLQFLFEYFSETQRNKGNFPGRFSGRQFSNSRSEMNVSTLELGDSALYLCASSLDGTSGTEQFFGPGTRLTVL.

This clone has a single count. The chain recombines TRBV5-4 with TRBJ2-2; D gene unclear. The CDR3 consists of 16 residues. V dropped 2 bases and J dropped 6 bases, with 17 bases sitting between them. Germline CDR1 is SGHNT and CDR2 is YYREEE (reference sequence). The CDR3 region has the DNA TGTGCCAGCAGCTTAGGGTTGGGTAGTTTGGCCGGGGAGCTGTTTTTT. Protein product: CASSLGLGSLAGELFF.

This rearrangement joins TRBV7-8 to TRBJ1-5; 7 positions agree with TRBD1. Germline values: CDR1 SGHVS, CDR2 FQNEAQ. This CDR3 region has 17 residues. With V trimmed by 2 bases and J by 6 bases, 13 bases remained unmatched. The CDR3 loop is CASSLRRTGPSGQPQHF. The CDR3 nucleotides read TGTGCCAGCAGCTTAAGGAGGACAGGTCCTTCGGGTCAGCCCCAGCATTTT. Filled out from reference TRBV7-8 and TRBJ1-5, the complete variable domain reads GAGVSQSPRYKVAKRGQDVALRCDPISGHVSLFWYQQALGQGPEFLTYFQNEAQLDKSGLPSDRFFAERPEGSVSTLKIQRTQQEDSAVYLCASSLRRTGPSGQPQHFGDGTRLSIL.

The chain has TRBV18 and TRBJ2-7; TRBD1 aligns across 10 bases. J lost 6 bases, V lost 3 bases, and 5 bases had no gene match. The germline gives CDR1 KGHSH, CDR2 LQKENI. The CDR3 sequence is 14 residues long. The CDR3 is CASSPQGQGLEQYF. CDR3 coding DNA: TGTGCCAGCTCACCGCAGGGACAGGGGCTCGAGCAGTACTTC.

This chain connects TRBV7-2 to TRBJ2-5; D unresolved. The CDR3 consists of 13 residues. Per germline, CDR1 SGHTA and CDR2 FQGNSA. V gave up 3 bases and J gave up 9 bases, with 14 bases separating them. The CDR3 protein is CASSLSQDPPQYF. The CDR3 nucleotides read TGTGCCAGCAGCTTGTCCCAAGACCCCCCCCAGTACTTC.

The sample holds one count of this clone. The chain joins TRBV18 to TRBJ2-7; 7 nucleotides match TRBD2. From germline, CDR1 is KGHSH and CDR2 LQKENI. J gave up 7 bases and V 3 bases, and 9 bases lay outside the gene matches. The CDR3 length is 14 residues. CDR3 nucleotides: TGTGCCAGCTCACCGGGAGGGCTGATAGGAGAGCAGTACTTC. Protein sequence: CASSPGGLIGEQYF.

The count of this clone is one. This chain links TRBV5-1 with TRBJ2-1, with TRBD2 as a possible D gene (6 bases). V lost 0 bases and J 4 bases, leaving 11 bases between the germline ends. Looked up from germline, CDR1 is SGHRS and CDR2 is YFSETQ. The CDR3 is made up of 15 amino acids. CDR3 in DNA: TGCGCCAGCAGCTTGGCAGCGGGCCTTTACAATGAGCAGTTCTTC. The encoded protein is CASSLAAGLYNEQFF.

V is TRBV7-9 and J is TRBJ2-7; 12 bases fit TRBD2. CDR1 is SEHNR and CDR2 is FQNEAQ in the germline V gene (reference sequence). V shed 6 bases and J 1 base; nucleotides not matched to a gene: 7. The CDR3 runs 16 residues. Here the CDR3 reads CASSLGLAGRSYEQYF. The CDR3 DNA reads TGTGCCAGCAGTCTTGGACTAGCGGGGCGATCCTACGAGCAGTACTTC.

This rearrangement joins TRBV4-3 to TRBJ1-2; 10 positions agree with TRBD1. Germline V gene data show CDR1 as LGHNA and CDR2 as YSLEER. The trim removed 6 bases at V and 4 bases at J, leaving 5 bases unmatched. The CDR3 runs to 14 residues. The DNA for the CDR3 is TGCGCCAGCAGACTTCGACAGGGGGCCTATGGCTACACCTTC. As protein: CASRLRQGAYGYTF.

V and J are TRBV5-4 and TRBJ2-1; the D gene is possibly TRBD2 (5 bases). V lost 1 base, J lost 6 bases, and 14 bases lay in between. This CDR3 contains 15 residues. Germline assignment: CDR1 SGHNT and CDR2 YYREEE (reference sequence). This chain's CDR3 is CASSLTGILTNEQFF. The DNA for the CDR3 is TGTGCCAGCAGCTTGACCGGGATCCTAACCAATGAGCAGTTCTTC. The variable domain in full, completed from reference TRBV5-4 and TRBJ2-1, reads ETGVTQSPTHLIKTRGQQVTLRCSSQSGHNTVSWYQQALGQGPQFIFQYYREEENGRGNFPPRFSGLQFPNYSSELNVNALELDDSALYLCASSLTGILTNEQFFGPGTRLTVL.

The gene calls are TRBV2 and TRBJ2-5; 10 bases line up with TRBD2. The V gene's germline CDR1 is SNHLY and CDR2 FYNNEI. Trimming removed 10 bases from V and 2 bases from J; junction bases left unmatched: 10. This CDR3 has 15 amino acids. DNA of the CDR3: TGTGCCACCCACCAGGGACTAGCGCTACAAGAGACCCAGTACTTC. This translates into CATHQGLALQETQYF. The full variable domain, completed using reference TRBV2 and TRBJ2-5, is EPEVTQTPSHQVTQMGQEVILRCVPISNHLYFYWYRQILGQKVEFLVSFYNNEISEKSEIFDDQFSVERPDGSNFTLKIRSTKLEDSAMYFCATHQGLALQETQYFGPGTRLLVL.

The J gene is TRBJ1-6, the V gene TRBV4-1, with 9 bases lining up with TRBD1. V trimming: 4 bases; J trimming: 3 bases; junction bases outside the gene matches: 16. CDR3 length: 20 residues. Germline CDR1 and CDR2: MGHRA and YSYEKL. The CDR3: CASSPNVPGQGLSYNSPLHF. The CDR3 bases are TGCGCCAGCAGCCCAAACGTCCCGGGACAGGGTTTGAGCTATAATTCACCCCTCCACTTT.